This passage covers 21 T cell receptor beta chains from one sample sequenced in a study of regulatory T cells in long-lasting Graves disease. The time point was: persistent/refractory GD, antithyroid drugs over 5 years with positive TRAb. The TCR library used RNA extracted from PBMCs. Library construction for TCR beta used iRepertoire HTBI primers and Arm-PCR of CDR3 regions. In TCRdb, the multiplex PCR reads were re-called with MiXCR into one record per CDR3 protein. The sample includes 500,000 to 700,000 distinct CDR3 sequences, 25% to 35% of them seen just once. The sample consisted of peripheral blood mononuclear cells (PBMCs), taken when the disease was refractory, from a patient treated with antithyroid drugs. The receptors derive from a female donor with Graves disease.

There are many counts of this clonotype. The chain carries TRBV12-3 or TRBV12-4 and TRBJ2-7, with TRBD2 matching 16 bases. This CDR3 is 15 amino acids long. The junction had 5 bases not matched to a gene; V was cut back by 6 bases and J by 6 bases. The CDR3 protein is CASSWGLAGGGEQYF. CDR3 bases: TGTGCCAGCAGCTGGGGACTAGCGGGAGGGGGCGAGCAGTACTTC.

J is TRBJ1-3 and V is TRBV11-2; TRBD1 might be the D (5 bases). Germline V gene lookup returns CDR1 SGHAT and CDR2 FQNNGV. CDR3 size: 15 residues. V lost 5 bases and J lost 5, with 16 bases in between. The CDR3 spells CASSMGVGGRNTIYF. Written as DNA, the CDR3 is TGTGCCAGCAGCATGGGGGTCGGGGGTAGAAACACCATATATTTT.

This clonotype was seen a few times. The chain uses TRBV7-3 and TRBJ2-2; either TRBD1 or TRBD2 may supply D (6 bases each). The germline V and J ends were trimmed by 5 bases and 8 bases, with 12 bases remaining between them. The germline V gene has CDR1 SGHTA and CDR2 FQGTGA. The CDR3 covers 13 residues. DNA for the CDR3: TGTGCCAGCAGCCGGGGGCAAGGAGGGGAGCTGTTTTTT. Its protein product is CASSRGQGGELFF.

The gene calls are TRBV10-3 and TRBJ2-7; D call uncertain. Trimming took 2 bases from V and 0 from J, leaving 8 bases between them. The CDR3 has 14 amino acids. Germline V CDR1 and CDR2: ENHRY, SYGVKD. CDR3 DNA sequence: TGTGCCATCAGTGAGCGTCGGGCCTCCTACGAGCAGTACTTC. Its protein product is CAISERRASYEQYF.

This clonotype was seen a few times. For the CDR3, the DNA is TGTGCCAGCAGCCCCCACCCTCCCGACAGGGAGCCCCAGCATTTT. This translates into CASSPHPPDREPQHF. The rearrangement uses TRBV6-1 and TRBJ1-5; 7 bases align to TRBD1. Germline values: CDR1 MNHNS, CDR2 SASEGT. CDR3 length: 15 residues. The V and J ends lost 6 bases and 8 bases, in that order; junction bases with no gene match: 13.

CDR3 region: CASSYSGQGTNTGELFF. The CDR3 bases are TGTGCCAGCAGTTACTCCGGACAGGGCACGAACACCGGGGAGCTGTTTTTT. J is TRBJ2-2 and V is TRBV6-5; 8 bases match TRBD1. The CDR3 loop spans 17 amino acids. V was pared by 0 bases and J by 0 bases, with 3 bases of the junction left unmatched. Looked up from germline, CDR1 is MNHEY and CDR2 is SVGAGI.

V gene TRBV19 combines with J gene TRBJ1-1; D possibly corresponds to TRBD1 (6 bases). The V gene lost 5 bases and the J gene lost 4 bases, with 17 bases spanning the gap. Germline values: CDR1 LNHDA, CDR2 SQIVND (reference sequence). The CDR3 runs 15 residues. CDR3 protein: CASSAGALPSTEAFF. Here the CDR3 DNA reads TGTGCCAGTAGTGCAGGGGCGCTTCCAAGCACTGAAGCTTTCTTT.

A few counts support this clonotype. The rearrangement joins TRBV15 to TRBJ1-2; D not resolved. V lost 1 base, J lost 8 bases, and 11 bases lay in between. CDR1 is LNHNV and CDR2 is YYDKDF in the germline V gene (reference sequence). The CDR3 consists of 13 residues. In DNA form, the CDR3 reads TGTGCCACCAGCAGAGGTGGGTCGAAAGGCTACACCTTC. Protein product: CATSRGGSKGYTF.

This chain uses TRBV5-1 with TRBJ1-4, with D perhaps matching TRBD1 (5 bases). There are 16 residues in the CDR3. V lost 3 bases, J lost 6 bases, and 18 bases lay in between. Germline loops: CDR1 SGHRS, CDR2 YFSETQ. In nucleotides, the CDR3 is TGCGCCAGCAGCTATGTGCTCCGGGACGGAGATGAAAAACTGTTTTTT. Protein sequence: CASSYVLRDGDEKLFF.

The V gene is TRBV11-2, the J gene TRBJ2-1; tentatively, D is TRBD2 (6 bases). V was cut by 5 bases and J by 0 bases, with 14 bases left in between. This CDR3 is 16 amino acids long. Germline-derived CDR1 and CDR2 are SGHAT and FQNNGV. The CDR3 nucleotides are TGTGCCAGCAGCCCTCTAGCGAGAAGCTCCTACAATGAGCAGTTCTTC. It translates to CASSPLARSSYNEQFF.

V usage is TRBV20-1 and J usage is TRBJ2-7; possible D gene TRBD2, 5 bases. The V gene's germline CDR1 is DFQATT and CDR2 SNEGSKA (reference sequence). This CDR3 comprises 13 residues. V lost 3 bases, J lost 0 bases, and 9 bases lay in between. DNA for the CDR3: TGCAGTGCTAGTACTAGTCTCTCCTACGAGCAGTACTTC. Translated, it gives CSASTSLSYEQYF.

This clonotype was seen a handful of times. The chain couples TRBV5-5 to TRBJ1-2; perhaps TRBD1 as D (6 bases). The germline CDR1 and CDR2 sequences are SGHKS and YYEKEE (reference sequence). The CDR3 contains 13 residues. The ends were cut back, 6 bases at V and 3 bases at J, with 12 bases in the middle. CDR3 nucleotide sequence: TGTGCCAGCACAACACAGGGTGACTATGGCTACACCTTC. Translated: CASTTQGDYGYTF.

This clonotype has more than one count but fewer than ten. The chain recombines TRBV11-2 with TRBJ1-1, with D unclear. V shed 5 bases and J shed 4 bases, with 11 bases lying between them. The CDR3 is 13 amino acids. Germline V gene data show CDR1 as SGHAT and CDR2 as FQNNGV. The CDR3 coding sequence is TGTGCCAGCAGCCTTGGCGATAGCACTGAAGCTTTCTTT. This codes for CASSLGDSTEAFF.

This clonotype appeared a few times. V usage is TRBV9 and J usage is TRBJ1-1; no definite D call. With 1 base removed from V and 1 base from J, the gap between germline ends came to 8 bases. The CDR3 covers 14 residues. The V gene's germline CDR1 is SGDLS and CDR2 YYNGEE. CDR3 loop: CASSVSVQNTEAFF. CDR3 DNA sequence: TGTGCCAGCAGCGTATCAGTACAGAACACTGAAGCTTTCTTT. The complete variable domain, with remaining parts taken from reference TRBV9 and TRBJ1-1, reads DSGVTQTPKHLITATGQRVTLRCSPRSGDLSVYWYQQSLDQGLQFLIQYYNGEERAKGNILERFSAQQFPDLHSELNLSSLELGDSALYFCASSVSVQNTEAFFGQGTRLTVV.

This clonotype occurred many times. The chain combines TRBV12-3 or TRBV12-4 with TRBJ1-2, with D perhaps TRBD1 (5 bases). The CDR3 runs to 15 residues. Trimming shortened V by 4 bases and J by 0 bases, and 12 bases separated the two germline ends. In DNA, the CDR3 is TGTGCCAGCAGTTATGACGGGACTCCTAACTATGGCTACACCTTC. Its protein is CASSYDGTPNYGYTF.

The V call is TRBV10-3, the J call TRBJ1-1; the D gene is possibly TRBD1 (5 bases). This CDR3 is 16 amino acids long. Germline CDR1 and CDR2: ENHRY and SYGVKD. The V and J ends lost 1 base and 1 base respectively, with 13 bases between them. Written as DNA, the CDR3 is TGTGCCATCAGTGAGTGGGGGGGAGGGAAGAACACTGAAGCTTTCTTT. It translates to CAISEWGGGKNTEAFF.

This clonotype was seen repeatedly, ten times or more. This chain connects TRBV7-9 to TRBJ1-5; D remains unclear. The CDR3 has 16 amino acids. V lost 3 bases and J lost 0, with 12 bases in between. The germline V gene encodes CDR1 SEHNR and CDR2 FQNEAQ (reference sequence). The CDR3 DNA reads TGTGCCAGCAGCTTGGGCGACGGGAATAGCAATCAGCCCCAGCATTTT. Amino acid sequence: CASSLGDGNSNQPQHF.

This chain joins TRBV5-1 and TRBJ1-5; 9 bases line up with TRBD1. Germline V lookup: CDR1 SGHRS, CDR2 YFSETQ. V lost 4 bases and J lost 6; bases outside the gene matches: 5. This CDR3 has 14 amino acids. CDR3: CASSPDRGTQPQHF. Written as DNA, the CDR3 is TGCGCCAGCAGCCCGGACAGGGGTACTCAGCCCCAGCATTTT.

DNA of the CDR3: TGTGCCAGCTCACCAAGGCCAGACTCCTATAATTCACCCCTCCACTTT. It encodes CASSPRPDSYNSPLHF. The chain employs TRBV18 and TRBJ1-6; D not resolved. The length of the CDR3 is 16 residues. The V gene lost 2 bases and the J gene lost 0 bases, with 8 bases spanning the gap. Germline loops: CDR1 KGHSH, CDR2 LQKENI.

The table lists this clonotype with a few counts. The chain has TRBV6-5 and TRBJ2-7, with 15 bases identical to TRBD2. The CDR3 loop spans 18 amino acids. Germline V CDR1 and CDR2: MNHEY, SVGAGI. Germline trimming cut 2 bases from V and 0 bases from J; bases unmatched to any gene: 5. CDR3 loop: CASSYGLAGGRSSYEQYF. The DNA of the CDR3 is TGTGCCAGCAGTTACGGACTAGCGGGAGGGAGGAGCTCCTACGAGCAGTACTTC.

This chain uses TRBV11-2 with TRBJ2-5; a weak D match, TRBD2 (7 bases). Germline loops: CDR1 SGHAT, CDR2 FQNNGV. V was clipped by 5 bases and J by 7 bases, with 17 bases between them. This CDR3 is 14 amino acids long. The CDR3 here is CASSPIRGGGTQYF. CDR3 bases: TGTGCCAGCAGCCCGATAAGGGGGGGGGGGACCCAGTACTTC.